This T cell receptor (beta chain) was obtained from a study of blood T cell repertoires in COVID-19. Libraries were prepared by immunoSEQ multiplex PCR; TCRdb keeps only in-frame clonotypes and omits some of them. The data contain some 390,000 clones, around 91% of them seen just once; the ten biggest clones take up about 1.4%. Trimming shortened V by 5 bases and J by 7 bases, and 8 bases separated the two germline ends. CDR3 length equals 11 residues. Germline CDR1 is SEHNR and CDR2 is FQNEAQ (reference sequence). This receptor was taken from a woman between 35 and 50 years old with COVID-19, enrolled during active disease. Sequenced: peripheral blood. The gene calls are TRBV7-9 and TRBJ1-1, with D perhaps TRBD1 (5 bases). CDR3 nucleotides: TGTGCCAGCAGCCCAGACAGTGAAGCTTTCTTT. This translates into CASSPDSEAFF.